This TCR beta chain comes out of a study of blood T cell repertoires in COVID-19. The assay was immunoSEQ multiplex PCR, and TCRdb's table has in-frame clones only and misses some. The table has over 60,000 clones, about 91% seen once. The CDR3 is 16 residues long. V lost 1 base and J lost 2, with 17 bases in between. Germline CDR1 SQVTM, CDR2 ANQGSEA. The TCR was taken from a man older than 75 with acute or convalescent COVID-19. The specimen sequenced was peripheral blood. The genes are TRBV29-1 and TRBJ1-2, with D possibly TRBD1 on 5 matching bases. The CDR3 protein is CSVEGQAGQGNYGYTF. In DNA, the CDR3 is TGCAGCGTTGAAGGCCAGGCCGGCCAGGGAAACTATGGCTACACCTTC. The variable domain in full, with the rest retrieved from reference TRBV29-1 and TRBJ1-2, is SAVISQKPSRDICQRGTSLTIQCQVDSQVTMMFWYRQQPGQSLTLIATANQGSEATYESGFVIDKFPISRPNLTFSTLTVSNMSPEDSSIYLCSVEGQAGQGNYGYTFGSGTRLTVV.